The source of this T cell receptor beta chain is a study of T cells expressing NK-cell markers (TCRdb year 2020). Study-level background: TCR beta-chain repertoires were profiled in sorted CD3+CD56+NKG2C+, CD3+CD56+NKG2C- and CD3+CD56-NKG2C+ T-cell subsets from several donors. Illumina HiSeq 2000/2500, MiSeq or NextSeq was used to sequence libraries as 2 x 150 bp reads. Randomly selected healthy volunteers, three men and five women, were used as the eight sequenced donors. Of the eight sequenced donors, seven were found to be HCMV-seropositive and one was found to be HCMV-seronegative.

Sequencing instrument: Illumina HiSeq 2000. TCR beta cDNA libraries were prepared using 5'RACE template switching, which introduced a universal primer site and unique molecular identifiers. Synthesis of cDNA was primed from the TCR beta constant segment and was followed by two consecutive PCR amplification steps. The paper's data handling went like this. MIGEC was used to demultiplex reads and group the reads by UMI, and MiTCR was used to assemble and quantify clonotypes. To exclude erroneous sequences, only TCR cDNA sequences supported by at least two reads were retained. The tcR package was used for downstream repertoire analysis, with clonotypes matched between fractions based on CDR3 nucleotide sequence plus V segment. VDJmatch was used to annotate antigen specificity against VDJdb, with one amino acid substitution allowed in CDR3. TCRdb reanalyzed the reads, keeping one entry per CDR3 protein sequence and omitting DNA. The V and J calls come from TCRdb's annotation, not from the publication. The sample table holds more than 400,000 distinct CDR3 sequences. Jointly, the top ten make up approximately 6.8% of the sample.

HCMV-specific IgG was detected in serum with a commercial ELISA kit to determine HCMV serostatus. Ficoll density gradient centrifugation was used to isolate peripheral blood mononuclear cells from blood. Points on this clonotype: The target of this receptor is not known.

Broad study findings and their caveats: It remained unclear whether the expanded NKG2C-expressing T cell clones were specific for HCMV antigens. In six donors, the dominant CD3+CD56+NKG2C+ clonotypes were among the top 10 CD8+ clonotypes and accounted for about 1.0-7.5% of CD8+ T cells. Those dominant clonotypes were again the most abundant among CD3+CD56-NKG2C+ cells in a handful of donors, at about 25-60.1%.

From its cysteine to its phenylalanine, the CDR3 spans 18 amino acids. DNA was not recorded. This clonotype originated in a woman aged 18-70 years in good health. Sequencing was carried out using blood T cells: a sorted CD56 or NKG2C T cell subset, CD4+ or CD8+ T cells, or bulk PBMC T cells (not recorded which). The chain is assembled from TRBV12-3 or TRBV12-4 and TRBJ2-6; absent DNA, TCRdb's TRBD1 call cannot be checked. The CDR3 is CASSLSGQFRSGANVLTF.